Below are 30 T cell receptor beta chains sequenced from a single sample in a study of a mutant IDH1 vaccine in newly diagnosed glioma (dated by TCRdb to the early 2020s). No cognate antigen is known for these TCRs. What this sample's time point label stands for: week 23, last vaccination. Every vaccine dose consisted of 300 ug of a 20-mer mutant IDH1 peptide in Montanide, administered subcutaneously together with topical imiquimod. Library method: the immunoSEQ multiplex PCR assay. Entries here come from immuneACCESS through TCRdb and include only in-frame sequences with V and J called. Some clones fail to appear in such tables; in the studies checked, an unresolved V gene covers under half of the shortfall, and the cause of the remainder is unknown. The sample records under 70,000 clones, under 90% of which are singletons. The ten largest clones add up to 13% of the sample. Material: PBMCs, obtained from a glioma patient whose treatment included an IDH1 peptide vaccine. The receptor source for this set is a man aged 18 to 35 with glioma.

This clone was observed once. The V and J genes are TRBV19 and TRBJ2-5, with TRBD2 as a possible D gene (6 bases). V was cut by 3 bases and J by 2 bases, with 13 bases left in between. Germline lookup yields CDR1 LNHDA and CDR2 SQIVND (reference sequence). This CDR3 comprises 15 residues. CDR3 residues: CASSITGGVQETQYF. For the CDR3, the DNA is TGTGCCAGTAGTATCACCGGGGGAGTACAAGAGACCCAGTACTTC.

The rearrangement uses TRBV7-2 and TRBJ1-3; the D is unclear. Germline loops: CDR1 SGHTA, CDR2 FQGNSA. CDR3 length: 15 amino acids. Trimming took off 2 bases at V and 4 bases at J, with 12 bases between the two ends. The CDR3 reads CASSLRTEQGNTIYF. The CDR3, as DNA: TGTGCCAGCAGCTTACGCACAGAACAAGGAAACACCATATATTTT. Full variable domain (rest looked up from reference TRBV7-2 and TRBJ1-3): GAGVSQSPSNKVTEKGKDVELRCDPISGHTALYWYRQSLGQGLEFLIYFQGNSAPDKSGLPSDRFSAERTGGSVSTLTIQRTQQEDSAVYLCASSLRTEQGNTIYFGEGSWLTVV.

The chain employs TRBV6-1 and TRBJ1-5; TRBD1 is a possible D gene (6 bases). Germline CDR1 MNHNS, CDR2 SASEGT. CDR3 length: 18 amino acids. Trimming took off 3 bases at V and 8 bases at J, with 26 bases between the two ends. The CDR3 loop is CASSEGPRLTGSFKPQHF. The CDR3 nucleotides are TGTGCCAGCAGTGAGGGTCCAAGACTAACAGGGAGTTTTAAGCCCCAGCATTTT.

The CDR3 is CASSSRGAAYEQYF. The CDR3 DNA reads as TGTGCCAGCAGCTCGCGGGGAGCCGCCTACGAGCAGTACTTC. The V call is TRBV11-2, the J call TRBJ2-7, with D maybe TRBD2 (6 bases). V was clipped by 4 bases and J by 2 bases, with 12 bases between them. This CDR3 spans 14 amino acids. The germline CDR1 and CDR2 sequences are SGHAT and FQNNGV.

This CDR3 is CASSLLAASYNEQFF. CDR3 in DNA: TGTGCCAGCAGCCTACTAGCGGCATCCTACAATGAGCAGTTCTTC. The genes are TRBV7-6 and TRBJ2-1; 8 bases align to TRBD2. Unmatched junction bases numbered 4, after V lost 5 bases and J lost 1 base. CDR1 is SGHVS and CDR2 is FNYEAQ in the germline V gene. This CDR3 spans 15 amino acids.

CDR3 nucleotides: TGCGCCAGCAGCTTCCAGGGGCCCCCTATCACTGAAGCTTTCTTT. It is translated as CASSFQGPPITEAFF. The chain carries TRBV5-1 and TRBJ1-1; tentatively, D is TRBD1 (6 bases). The CDR3 covers 15 residues. V was pared by 2 bases and J by 4 bases, with 15 bases between. The germline V gene has CDR1 SGHRS and CDR2 YFSETQ.

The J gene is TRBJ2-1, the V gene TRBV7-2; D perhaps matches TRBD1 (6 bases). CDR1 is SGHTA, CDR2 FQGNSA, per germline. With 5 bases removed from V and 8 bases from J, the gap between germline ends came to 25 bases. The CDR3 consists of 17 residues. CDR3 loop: CASSPWRRGRGGDEQFF. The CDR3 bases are TGTGCCAGCAGCCCTTGGCGTCGGGGACGTGGGGGCGATGAGCAGTTCTTC.

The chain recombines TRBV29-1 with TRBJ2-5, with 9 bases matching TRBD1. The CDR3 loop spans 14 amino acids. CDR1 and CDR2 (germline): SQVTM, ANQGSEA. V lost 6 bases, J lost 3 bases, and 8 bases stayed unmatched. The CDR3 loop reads CSVLIWTGEETQYF. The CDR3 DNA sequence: TGCAGCGTCCTGATCTGGACAGGGGAAGAGACCCAGTACTTC.

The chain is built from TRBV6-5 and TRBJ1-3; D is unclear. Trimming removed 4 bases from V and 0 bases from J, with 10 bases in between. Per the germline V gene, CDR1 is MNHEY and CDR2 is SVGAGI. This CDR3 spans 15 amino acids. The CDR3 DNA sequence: TGTGCCAGCAGTTCAGACCGATACTCTGGAAACACCATATATTTT. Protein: CASSSDRYSGNTIYF.

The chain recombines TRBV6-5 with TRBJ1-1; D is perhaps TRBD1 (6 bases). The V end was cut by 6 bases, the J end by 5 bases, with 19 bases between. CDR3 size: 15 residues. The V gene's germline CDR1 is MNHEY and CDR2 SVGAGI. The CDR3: CASSSSSTGITEAFF. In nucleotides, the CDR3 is TGTGCCAGCAGCTCTTCCTCCACAGGGATTACTGAAGCTTTCTTT.

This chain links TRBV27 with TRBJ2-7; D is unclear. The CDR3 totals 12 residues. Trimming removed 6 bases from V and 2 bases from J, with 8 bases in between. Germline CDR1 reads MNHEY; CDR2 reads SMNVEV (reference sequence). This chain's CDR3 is CASSPPTYEQYF. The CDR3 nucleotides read TGTGCCAGCAGCCCTCCTACCTACGAGCAGTACTTC.

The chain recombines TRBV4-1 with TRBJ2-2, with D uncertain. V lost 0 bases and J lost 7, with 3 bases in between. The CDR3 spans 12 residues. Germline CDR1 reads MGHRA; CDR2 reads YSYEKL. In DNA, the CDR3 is TGCGCCAGCAGCCAAGAGGGCGGGGAGCTGTTTTTT. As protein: CASSQEGGELFF.

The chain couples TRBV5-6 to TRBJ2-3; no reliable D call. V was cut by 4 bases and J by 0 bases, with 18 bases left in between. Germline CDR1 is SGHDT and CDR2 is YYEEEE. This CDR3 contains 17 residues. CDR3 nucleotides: TGTGCCAGCAGCCGCTCAACCTCGACTGGTAGCACAGATACGCAGTATTTT. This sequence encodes CASSRSTSTGSTDTQYF.

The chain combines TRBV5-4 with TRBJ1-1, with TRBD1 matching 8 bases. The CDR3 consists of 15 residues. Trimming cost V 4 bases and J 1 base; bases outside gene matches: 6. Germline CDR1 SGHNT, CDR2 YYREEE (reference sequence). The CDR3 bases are TGTGCCAGCAGCGTGTTGGACAGGGCGAACACTGAAGCTTTCTTT. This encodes CASSVLDRANTEAFF.

The CDR3 sequence: CASRLGTDSSYEQYF. As DNA, the CDR3 is TGTGCCAGCCGGCTGGGAACGGACAGCTCCTACGAGCAGTACTTC. The chain links TRBV27 to TRBJ2-7, with a possible D match to TRBD1 (6 bases). With 8 bases removed from V and 0 bases from J, the gap between germline ends came to 17 bases. Germline CDR1 MNHEY, CDR2 SMNVEV (reference sequence). The CDR3 is 15 amino acids.

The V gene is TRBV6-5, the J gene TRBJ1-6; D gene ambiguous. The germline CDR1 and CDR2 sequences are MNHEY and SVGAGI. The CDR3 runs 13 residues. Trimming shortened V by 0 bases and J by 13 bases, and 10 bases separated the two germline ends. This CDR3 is CASSYSQVPPLHF. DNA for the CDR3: TGTGCCAGCAGTTACTCGCAGGTTCCGCCCCTCCACTTT.

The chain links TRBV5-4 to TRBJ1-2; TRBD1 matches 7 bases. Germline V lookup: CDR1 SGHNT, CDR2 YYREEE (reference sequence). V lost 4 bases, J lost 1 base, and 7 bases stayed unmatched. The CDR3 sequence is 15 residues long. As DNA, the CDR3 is TGTGCCAGCAGCGGACAGGCGAATCTTAACTATGGCTACACCTTC. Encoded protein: CASSGQANLNYGYTF.

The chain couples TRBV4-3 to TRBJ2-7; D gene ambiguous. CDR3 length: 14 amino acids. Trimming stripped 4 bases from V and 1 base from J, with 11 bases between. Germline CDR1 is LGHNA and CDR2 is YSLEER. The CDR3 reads CASSPTGKSYEQYF. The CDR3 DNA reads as TGCGCCAGCAGCCCAACCGGCAAGTCCTACGAGCAGTACTTC.

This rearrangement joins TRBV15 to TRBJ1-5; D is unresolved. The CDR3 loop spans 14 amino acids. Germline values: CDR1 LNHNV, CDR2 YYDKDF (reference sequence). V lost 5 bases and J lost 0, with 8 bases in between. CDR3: CATSYDYSNQPQHF. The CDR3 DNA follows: TGTGCCACCAGCTATGACTATAGCAATCAGCCCCAGCATTTT.

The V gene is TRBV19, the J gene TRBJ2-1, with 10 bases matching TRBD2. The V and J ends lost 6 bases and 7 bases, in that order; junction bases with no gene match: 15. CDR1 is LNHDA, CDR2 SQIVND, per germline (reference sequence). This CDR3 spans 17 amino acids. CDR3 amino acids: CASSRARTSGKLNEQFF. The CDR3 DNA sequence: TGTGCCAGTAGCAGGGCAAGGACTAGCGGTAAATTAAATGAGCAGTTCTTC.

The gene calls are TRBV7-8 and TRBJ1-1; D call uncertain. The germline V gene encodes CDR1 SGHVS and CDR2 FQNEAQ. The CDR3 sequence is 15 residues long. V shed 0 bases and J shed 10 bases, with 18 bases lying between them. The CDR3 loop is CASSLALRLSAGAFF. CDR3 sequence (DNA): TGTGCCAGCAGCTTAGCTCTGAGACTTTCGGCGGGAGCTTTCTTT.

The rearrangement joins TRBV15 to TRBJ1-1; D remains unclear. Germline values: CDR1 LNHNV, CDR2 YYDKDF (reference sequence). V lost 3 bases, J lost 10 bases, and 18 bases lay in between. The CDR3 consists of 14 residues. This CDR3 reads CATSSLWGEASAFF. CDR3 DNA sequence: TGTGCCACCAGCAGTTTGTGGGGAGAGGCATCAGCTTTCTTT.

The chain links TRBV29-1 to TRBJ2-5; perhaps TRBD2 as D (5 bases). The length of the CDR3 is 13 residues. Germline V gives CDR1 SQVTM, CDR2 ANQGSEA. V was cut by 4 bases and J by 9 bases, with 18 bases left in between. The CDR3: CSVGLPSQLPQYF. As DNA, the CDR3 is TGCAGCGTTGGTCTCCCTAGCCAGCTCCCCCAGTACTTC.

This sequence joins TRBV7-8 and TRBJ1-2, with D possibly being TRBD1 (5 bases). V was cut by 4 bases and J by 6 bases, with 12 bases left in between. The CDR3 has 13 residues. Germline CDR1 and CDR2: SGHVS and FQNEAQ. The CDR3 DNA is TGTGCCAGCAGCTCCCCCCCGGGGGATGGCTACACCTTC. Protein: CASSSPPGDGYTF.

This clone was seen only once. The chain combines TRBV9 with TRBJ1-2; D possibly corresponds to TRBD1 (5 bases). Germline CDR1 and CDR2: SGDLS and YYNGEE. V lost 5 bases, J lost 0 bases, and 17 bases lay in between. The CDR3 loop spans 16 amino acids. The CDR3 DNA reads TGTGCCAGCAGTGATTACGGGACGGCCACTAACTATGGCTACACCTTC. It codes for CASSDYGTATNYGYTF.

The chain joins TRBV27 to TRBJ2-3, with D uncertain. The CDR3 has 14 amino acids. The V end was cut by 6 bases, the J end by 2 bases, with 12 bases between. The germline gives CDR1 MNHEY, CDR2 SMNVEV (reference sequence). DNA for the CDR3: TGTGCCAGCAGGCTTTTAACCCCCACAGATACGCAGTATTTT. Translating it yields CASRLLTPTDTQYF.

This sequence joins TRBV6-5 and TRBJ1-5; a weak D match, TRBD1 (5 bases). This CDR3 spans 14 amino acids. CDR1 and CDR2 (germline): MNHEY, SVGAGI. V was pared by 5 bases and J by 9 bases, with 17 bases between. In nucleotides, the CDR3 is TGTGCCAGCAGTCCCCGAGGAGGGGCGAGGCCCCAGCATTTT. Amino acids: CASSPRGGARPQHF.

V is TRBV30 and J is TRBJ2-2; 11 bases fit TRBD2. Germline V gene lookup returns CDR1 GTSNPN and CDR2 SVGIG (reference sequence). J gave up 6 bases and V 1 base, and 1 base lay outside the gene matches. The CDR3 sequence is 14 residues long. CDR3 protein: CAWSGTSGPGELFF. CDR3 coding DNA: TGTGCCTGGAGTGGGACTAGCGGGCCCGGGGAGCTGTTTTTT.

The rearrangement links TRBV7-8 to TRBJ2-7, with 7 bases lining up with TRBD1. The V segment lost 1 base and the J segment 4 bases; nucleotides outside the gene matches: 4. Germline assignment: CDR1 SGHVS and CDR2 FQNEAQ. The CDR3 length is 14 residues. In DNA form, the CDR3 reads TGTGCCAGCAGCTTAGTGACAGGGCCATACGAGCAGTACTTC. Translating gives CASSLVTGPYEQYF.

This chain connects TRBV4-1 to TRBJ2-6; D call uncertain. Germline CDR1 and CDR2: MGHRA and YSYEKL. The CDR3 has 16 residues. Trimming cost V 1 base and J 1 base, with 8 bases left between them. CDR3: CASSQVRASGANVLTF. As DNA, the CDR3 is TGCGCCAGCAGCCAAGTAAGGGCTTCTGGGGCCAACGTCCTGACTTTC.